This T cell receptor beta chain was recorded in a study of beta chain features in type 1 diabetes. About the study: Across every sample, roughly 100 million sorted cells were examined in total.

As for this clone: Its antigen is not identified.

Sorting of CD4+ naive, central memory, regulatory and stem cell-like memory cells was performed via CD45RO/CCR7/CD25/CD127/CD95/CD27. Isolated RNA was reverse transcribed in full, so expressed TCRB transcripts were sequenced. Here immunoSEQ multiplex PCR was the method, and the copy in TCRdb shows in-frame clones only, minus some. The sample lists hundreds of thousands of clones; approximately 10% were seen once. Findings and caveats of the study: Fewer insertions but more deletions were seen at VDJ junctions in type 1 diabetes patients. HLA influence on TCRB rearrangement stayed unresolved here.

Per the germline V gene, CDR1 is MGHDK and CDR2 is SYGVNS. The CDR3 sequence is 12 residues long. Trimming removed 4 bases from V and 3 bases from J, with 6 bases in between. The sequencing sample was made of naive CD4+ T cells from blood. The sequence derives from a woman aged 18-35 years in good health. This chain links TRBV25-1 with TRBJ1-1; D remains ambiguous. The CDR3 DNA reads TGTGCCAGCAGTGTACGGGACACTGAAGCTTTCTTT. Residues: CASSVRDTEAFF. Drawing the rest from reference TRBV25-1 and TRBJ1-1, the complete variable domain is EADIYQTPRYLVIGTGKKITLECSQTMGHDKMYWYQQDPGMELHLIHYSYGVNSTEKGDLSSESTVSRIRTEHFPLTLESARPSHTSQYLCASSVRDTEAFFGQGTRLTVV.